The clone carrying this T cell receptor beta chain came up a few times. As yet, its antigen is unknown. The V end was cut by 7 bases, the J end by 3 bases, with 10 bases between. The CDR3 sequence is 13 residues long. Germline lookup yields CDR1 LNHDA and CDR2 SQIVND (reference sequence). This sample is part of a study of response to subunit inactivated influenza vaccine. Study-wide findings and caveats: Every seasonal influenza vaccination brings in few new T cells, the authors suggested.

TCRdb analysed the RT-PCR reads with MiXCR anew, one entry per CDR3 protein. The table lists hundreds of thousands of distinct CDR3 sequences, around 15% of them singletons. Sample: PBMCs from blood, taken less than 15 days before vaccination. The sequence was obtained from a man aged 45-65 years who received an inactivated influenza vaccine. V is TRBV19 and J is TRBJ1-5; tentatively, D is TRBD1 (5 bases). The CDR3 loop is CASKGLYNQPQHF. In DNA form, the CDR3 reads TGTGCCAGTAAGGGACTGTACAATCAGCCCCAGCATTTT.